This is a list of T cell receptor beta chains from one sample in a study of T cell responses to AZD1222 COVID-19 vaccine. Profiling relied on immunoSEQ multiplex PCR, and the TCRdb table lists in-frame clones only, not all of them. The sample lists about 110,000 clones; about 88% were seen once. Specimen: peripheral blood, collected on day 0 of AZD1222 vaccination. The receptors here all came from an adult in good health. The CDR3 runs from the conserved cysteine through the conserved F or W. D genes are given only for firm matches. Clone size is given for some rows only: seen once, a few or many times, or a class if the clone is expanded.

D	size	V	J	CDR3	DNA
NA	NA	TRBV18	TRBJ2-7	CASSPHTGSYEQYF	TGTGCCAGCTCACCCCACACAGGGTCCTACGAGCAGTACTTC
NA	NA	TRBV19	TRBJ1-4	CASSSPTNEKLFF	TGTGCCAGTAGTTCACCAACTAATGAAAAACTGTTTTTT
TRBD1	NA	TRBV19	TRBJ2-7	CASSLRGDRGYEQYF	TGTGCCAGTAGTCTACGGGGGGACAGGGGGTACGAGCAGTACTTC
NA	NA	TRBV4-2	TRBJ2-7	CASSQDPSGPSYEQYF	TGTGCCAGCAGCCAAGATCCATCGGGCCCTTCCTACGAGCAGTACTTC
TRBD1	NA	TRBV7-8	TRBJ1-3	CASSPMTGAINTIYF	TGTGCCAGCAGCCCGATGACAGGGGCGATCAACACCATATATTTT
NA	once	TRBV2	TRBJ1-2	CASSEGEIYGYTF	TGTGCCAGCAGTGAAGGAGAGATCTATGGCTACACCTTC
TRBD1	NA	TRBV6-5	TRBJ1-5	CASRQTGRNQPQHF	TGTGCCAGCAGACAGACAGGGCGAAATCAGCCCCAGCATTTT
NA	NA	TRBV5-1	TRBJ1-3	CASSLGDVLSGNTIYF	TGCGCCAGCAGCTTGGGGGACGTACTCTCTGGAAACACCATATATTTT
TRBD1	NA	TRBV10-3	TRBJ2-7	CASSSGTVTYEQYF	TGTGCATCCAGTTCCGGGACAGTGACCTACGAGCAGTACTTC
NA	NA	TRBV7-8	TRBJ2-5	CASRRNRVRVLNETQYF	TGTGCCAGCAGAAGGAACAGGGTGCGGGTCCTGAATGAGACCCAGTACTTC
NA	NA	TRBV6-5	TRBJ2-1	CASRQTGSSYNEQFF	TGTGCCAGCAGGCAGACAGGAAGCTCCTACAATGAGCAGTTCTTC
NA	NA	TRBV6-5	TRBJ1-2	CASTHELRVGYTF	TGTGCCAGCACCCACGAATTAAGGGTTGGCTACACCTTC
NA	NA	TRBV5-6	TRBJ1-1	CASSLRHPRGEAFF	TGTGCCAGCAGCCTAAGACATCCCCGAGGTGAAGCTTTCTTT
NA	NA	TRBV18	TRBJ1-5	CASSGQGRTPQHF	TGTGCCAGCTCGGGGCAGGGCAGAACGCCCCAGCATTTT
NA	NA	TRBV6-1	TRBJ1-2	CASSEHPAPTNYGYTF	TGTGCCAGCAGTGAACATCCAGCCCCCACTAACTATGGCTACACCTTC
NA	NA	TRBV2	TRBJ2-3	CASSGGGFTDTQYF	TGTGCCAGCAGTGGAGGGGGTTTCACAGATACGCAGTATTTT
NA	NA	TRBV7-9	TRBJ1-1	CASSLIPVKNEAFF	TGTGCCAGCAGCTTAATCCCGGTTAAGAATGAAGCTTTCTTT
NA	once	TRBV24-1	TRBJ1-1	CATSESGGLTEAFF	TGTGCCACCAGTGAGTCGGGGGGTTTAACTGAAGCTTTCTTT
TRBD1	many	TRBV25-1	TRBJ1-1	CASRSRGLGEAFF	TGTGCCAGCAGAAGCAGGGGGCTGGGTGAAGCTTTCTTT
NA	NA	TRBV27	TRBJ2-3	CASSLLQAGTDTQYF	TGTGCCAGCAGTCTTCTACAGGCGGGGACAGATACGCAGTATTTT
NA	NA	TRBV3-1/TRBV3-2	TRBJ1-3	CASSSTGEVLGNTIYF	TGTGCCAGCAGCTCGACCGGGGAGGTCTTAGGAAACACCATATATTTT
TRBD1	NA	TRBV2	TRBJ1-2	CASRRETGVGYGYTF	TGTGCCAGCAGGAGAGAGACAGGGGTCGGCTATGGCTACACCTTC
NA	NA	TRBV15	TRBJ1-1	CATSRGPPGDTEAFF	TGTGCCACCAGCAGGGGCCCCCCGGGGGACACTGAAGCTTTCTTT
TRBD2	NA	TRBV6-2/TRBV6-3	TRBJ2-1	CASSKRELYNEQFF	TGTGCCAGCAGTAAGCGGGAGCTCTACAATGAGCAGTTCTTC
NA	few	TRBV10-3	TRBJ1-2	CAISEWAGNYGYTF	TGTGCCATCAGTGAGTGGGCAGGGAACTATGGCTACACCTTC
NA	NA	TRBV5-1	TRBJ1-2	CASSLEDNYGYTF	TGCGCCAGCAGCTTGGAAGATAACTATGGCTACACCTTC
NA	NA	TRBV6-5	TRBJ1-2	CASSRQGMVGYTF	TGTGCCAGCAGTCGGCAGGGGATGGTTGGCTACACCTTC
NA	NA	TRBV29-1	TRBJ2-7	CSVEGRGSSYEQYF	TGCAGCGTTGAGGGAAGGGGGAGCTCCTACGAGCAGTACTTC
TRBD1	NA	TRBV6-1	TRBJ1-2	CASSEASGGNYGYTF	TGTGCCAGCAGTGAAGCCTCAGGGGGGAACTATGGCTACACCTTC
NA	NA	TRBV5-6	TRBJ1-1	CASRPTGTTEAFF	TGTGCCAGCAGACCCACAGGGACCACTGAAGCTTTCTTT
NA	NA	TRBV5-1	TRBJ2-5	CASSPRQLYQETQYF	TGCGCCAGCAGCCCCCGTCAACTGTACCAAGAGACCCAGTACTTC
TRBD2	NA	TRBV6-2/TRBV6-3	TRBJ2-1	CASSYRTSGGNEQFF	TGTGCCAGCAGTTACCGGACTAGCGGGGGCAATGAGCAGTTCTTC
TRBD1	NA	TRBV12-5	TRBJ1-5	CASGLNRDRAVDGNQPQHF	TGTGCTAGTGGTCTTAACCGGGACAGGGCCGTTGATGGCAATCAGCCCCAGCATTTT
NA	NA	TRBV27	TRBJ2-3	CASSLPFTDTQYF	TGTGCCAGCAGTTTACCTTTCACAGATACGCAGTATTTT
NA	NA	TRBV7-8	TRBJ2-7	CASSGQTRDSTYEQYF	TGTGCCAGCAGCGGCCAGACTAGGGACAGTACCTACGAGCAGTACTTC
NA	NA	TRBV18	TRBJ2-5	CASSPSNQETQYF	TGTGCCAGCTCACCATCCAATCAAGAGACCCAGTACTTC